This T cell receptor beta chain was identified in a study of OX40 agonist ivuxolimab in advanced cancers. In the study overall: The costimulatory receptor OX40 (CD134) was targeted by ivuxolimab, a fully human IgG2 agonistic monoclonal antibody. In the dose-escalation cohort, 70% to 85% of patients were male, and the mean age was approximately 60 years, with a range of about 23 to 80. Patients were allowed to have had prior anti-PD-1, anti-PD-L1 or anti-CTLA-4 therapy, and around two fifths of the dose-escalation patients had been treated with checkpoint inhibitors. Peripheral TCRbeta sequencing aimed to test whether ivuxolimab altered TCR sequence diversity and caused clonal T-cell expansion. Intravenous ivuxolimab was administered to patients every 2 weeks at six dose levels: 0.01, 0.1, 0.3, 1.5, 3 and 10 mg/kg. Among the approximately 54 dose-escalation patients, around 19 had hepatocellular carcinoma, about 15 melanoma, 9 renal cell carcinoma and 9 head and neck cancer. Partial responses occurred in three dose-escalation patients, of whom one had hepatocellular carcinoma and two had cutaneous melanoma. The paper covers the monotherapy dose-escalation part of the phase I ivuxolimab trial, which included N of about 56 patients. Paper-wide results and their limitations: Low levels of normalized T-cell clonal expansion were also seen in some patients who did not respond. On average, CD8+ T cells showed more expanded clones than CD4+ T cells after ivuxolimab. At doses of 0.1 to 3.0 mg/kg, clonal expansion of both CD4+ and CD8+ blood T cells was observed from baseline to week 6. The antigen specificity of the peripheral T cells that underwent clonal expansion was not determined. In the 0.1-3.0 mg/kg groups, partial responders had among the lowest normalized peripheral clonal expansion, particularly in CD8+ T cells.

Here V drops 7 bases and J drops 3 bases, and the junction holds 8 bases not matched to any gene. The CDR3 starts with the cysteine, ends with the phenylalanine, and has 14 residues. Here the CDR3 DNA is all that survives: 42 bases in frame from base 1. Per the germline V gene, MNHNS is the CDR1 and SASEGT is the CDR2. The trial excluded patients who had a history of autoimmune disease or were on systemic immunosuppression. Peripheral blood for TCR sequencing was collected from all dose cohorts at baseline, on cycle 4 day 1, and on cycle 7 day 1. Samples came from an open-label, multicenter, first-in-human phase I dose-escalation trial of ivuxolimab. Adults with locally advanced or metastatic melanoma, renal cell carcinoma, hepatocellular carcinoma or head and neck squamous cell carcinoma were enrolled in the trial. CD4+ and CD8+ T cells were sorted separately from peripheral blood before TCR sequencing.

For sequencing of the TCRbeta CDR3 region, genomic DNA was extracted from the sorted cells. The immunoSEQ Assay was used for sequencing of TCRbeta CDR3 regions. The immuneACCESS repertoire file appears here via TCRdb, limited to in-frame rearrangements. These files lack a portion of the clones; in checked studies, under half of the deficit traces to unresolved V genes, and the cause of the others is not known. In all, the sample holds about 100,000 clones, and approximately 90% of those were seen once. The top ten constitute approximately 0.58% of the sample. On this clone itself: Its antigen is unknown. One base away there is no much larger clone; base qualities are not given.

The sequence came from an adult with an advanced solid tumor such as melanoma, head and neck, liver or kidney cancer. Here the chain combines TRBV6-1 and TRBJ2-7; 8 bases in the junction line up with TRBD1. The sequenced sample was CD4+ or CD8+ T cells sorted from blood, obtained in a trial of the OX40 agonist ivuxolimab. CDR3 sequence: CASNGQGSHYEQYF. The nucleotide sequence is TGTGCCAGCAACGGACAGGGAAGTCACTACGAGCAGTACTTC.